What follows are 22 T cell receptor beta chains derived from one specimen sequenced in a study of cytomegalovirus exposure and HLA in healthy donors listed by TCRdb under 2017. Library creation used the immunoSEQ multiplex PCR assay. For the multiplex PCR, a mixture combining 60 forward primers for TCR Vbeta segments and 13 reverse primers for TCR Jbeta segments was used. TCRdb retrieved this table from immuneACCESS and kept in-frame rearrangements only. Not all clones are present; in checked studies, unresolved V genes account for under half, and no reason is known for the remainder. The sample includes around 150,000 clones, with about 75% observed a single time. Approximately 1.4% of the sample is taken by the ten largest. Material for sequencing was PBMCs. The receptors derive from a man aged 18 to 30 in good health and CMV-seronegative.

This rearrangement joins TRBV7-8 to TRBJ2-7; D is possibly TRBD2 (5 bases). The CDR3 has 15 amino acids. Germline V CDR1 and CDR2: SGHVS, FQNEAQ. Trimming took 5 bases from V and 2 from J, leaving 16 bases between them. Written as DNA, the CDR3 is TGTGCCAGCAGCCCCCCAGAGGGATGGGCCTACGAGCAGTACTTC. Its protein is CASSPPEGWAYEQYF.

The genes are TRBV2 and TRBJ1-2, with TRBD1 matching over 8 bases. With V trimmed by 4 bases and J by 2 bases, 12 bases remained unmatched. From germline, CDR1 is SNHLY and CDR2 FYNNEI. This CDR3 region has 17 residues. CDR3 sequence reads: CASSGRNRDRNNYGYTF. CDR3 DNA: TGTGCCAGCAGTGGAAGAAACCGGGACAGGAACAACTATGGCTACACCTTC. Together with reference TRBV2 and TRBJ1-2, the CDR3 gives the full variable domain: EPEVTQTPSHQVTQMGQEVILRCVPISNHLYFYWYRQILGQKVEFLVSFYNNEISEKSEIFDDQFSVERPDGSNFTLKIRSTKLEDSAMYFCASSGRNRDRNNYGYTFGSGTRLTVV.

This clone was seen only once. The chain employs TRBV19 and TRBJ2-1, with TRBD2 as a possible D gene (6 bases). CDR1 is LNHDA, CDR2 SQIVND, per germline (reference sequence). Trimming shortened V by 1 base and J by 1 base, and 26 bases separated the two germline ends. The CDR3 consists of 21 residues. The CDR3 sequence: CASSIAGLWGKVAGSYNEQFF. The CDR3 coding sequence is TGTGCCAGTAGTATAGCGGGGCTTTGGGGCAAGGTCGCGGGATCCTACAATGAGCAGTTCTTC.

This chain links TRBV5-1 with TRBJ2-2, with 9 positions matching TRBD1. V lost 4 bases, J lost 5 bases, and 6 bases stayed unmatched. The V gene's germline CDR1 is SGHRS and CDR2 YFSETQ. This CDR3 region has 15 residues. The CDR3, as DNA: TGCGCCAGCAGCCCGGACAGGGGTATGACCGGGGAGCTGTTTTTT. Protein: CASSPDRGMTGELFF.

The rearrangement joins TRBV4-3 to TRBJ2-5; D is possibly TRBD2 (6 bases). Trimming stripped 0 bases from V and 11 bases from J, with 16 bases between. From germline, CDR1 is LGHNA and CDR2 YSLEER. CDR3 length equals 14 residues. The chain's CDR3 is CASSQERPGGEQYF. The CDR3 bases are TGCGCCAGCAGCCAAGAGCGGCCCGGCGGGGAGCAGTACTTC.

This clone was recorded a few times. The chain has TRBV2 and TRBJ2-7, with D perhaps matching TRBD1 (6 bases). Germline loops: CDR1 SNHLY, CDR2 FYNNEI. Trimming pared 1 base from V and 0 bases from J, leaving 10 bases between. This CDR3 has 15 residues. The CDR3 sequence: CASSEGGGSSYEQYF. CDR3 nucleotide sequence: TGTGCCAGCAGTGAAGGAGGGGGAAGCTCCTACGAGCAGTACTTC. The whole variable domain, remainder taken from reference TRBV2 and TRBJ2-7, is EPEVTQTPSHQVTQMGQEVILRCVPISNHLYFYWYRQILGQKVEFLVSFYNNEISEKSEIFDDQFSVERPDGSNFTLKIRSTKLEDSAMYFCASSEGGGSSYEQYFGPGTRLTVT.

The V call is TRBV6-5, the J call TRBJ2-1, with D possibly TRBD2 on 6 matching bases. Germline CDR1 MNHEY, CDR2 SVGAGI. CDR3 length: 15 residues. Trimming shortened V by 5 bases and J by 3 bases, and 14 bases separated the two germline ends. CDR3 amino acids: CASSLGNGGYNEQFF. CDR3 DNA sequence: TGTGCCAGCAGTCTCGGGAACGGGGGCTACAATGAGCAGTTCTTC.

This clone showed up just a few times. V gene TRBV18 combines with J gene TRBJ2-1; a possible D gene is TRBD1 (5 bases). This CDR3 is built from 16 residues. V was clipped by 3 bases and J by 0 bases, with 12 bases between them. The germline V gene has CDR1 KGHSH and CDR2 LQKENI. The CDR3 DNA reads TGTGCCAGCTCACCCCTGGACATGAGCTCCTACAATGAGCAGTTCTTC. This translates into CASSPLDMSSYNEQFF.

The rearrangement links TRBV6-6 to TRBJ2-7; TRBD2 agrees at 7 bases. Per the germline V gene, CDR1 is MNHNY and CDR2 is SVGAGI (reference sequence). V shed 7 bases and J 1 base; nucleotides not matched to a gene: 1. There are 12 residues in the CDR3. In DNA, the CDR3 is TGTGCCAGCACCGGGGGGTCCTACGAGCAGTACTTC. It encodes CASTGGSYEQYF.

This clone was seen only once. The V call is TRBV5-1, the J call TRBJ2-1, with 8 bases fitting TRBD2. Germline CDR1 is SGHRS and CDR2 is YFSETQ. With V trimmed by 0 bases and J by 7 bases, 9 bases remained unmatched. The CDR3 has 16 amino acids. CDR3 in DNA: TGCGCCAGCAGCTTGGCCCCCAGCGGGAGTGAGAATGAGCAGTTCTTC. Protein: CASSLAPSGSENEQFF.

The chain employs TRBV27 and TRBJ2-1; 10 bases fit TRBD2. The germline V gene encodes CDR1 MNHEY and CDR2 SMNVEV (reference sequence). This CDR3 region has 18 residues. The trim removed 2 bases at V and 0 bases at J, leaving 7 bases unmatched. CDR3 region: CASSLLGLALSSYNEQFF. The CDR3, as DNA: TGTGCCAGCAGTTTACTGGGACTAGCGCTTAGCTCCTACAATGAGCAGTTCTTC.

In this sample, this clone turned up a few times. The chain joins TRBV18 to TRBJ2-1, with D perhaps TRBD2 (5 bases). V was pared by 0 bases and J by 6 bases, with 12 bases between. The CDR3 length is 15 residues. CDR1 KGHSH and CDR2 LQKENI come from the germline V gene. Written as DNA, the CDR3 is TGTGCCAGCTCACCACCAGGACTTGGGAGCAATGAGCAGTTCTTC. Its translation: CASSPPGLGSNEQFF.

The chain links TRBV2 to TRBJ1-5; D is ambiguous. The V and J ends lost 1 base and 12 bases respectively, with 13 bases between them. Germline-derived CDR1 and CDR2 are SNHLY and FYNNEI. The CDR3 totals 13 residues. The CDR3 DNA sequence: TGTGCCAGCAGTGAAGACCGCATTACCAGCCAGCATTTT. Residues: CASSEDRITSQHF.

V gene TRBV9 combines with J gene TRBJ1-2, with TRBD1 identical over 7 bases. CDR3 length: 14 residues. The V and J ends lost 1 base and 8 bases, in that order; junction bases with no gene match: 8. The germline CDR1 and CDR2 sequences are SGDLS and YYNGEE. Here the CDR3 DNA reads TGTGCCAGCAGCGTACAAGGGGGCGCGAGAGGCTACACCTTC. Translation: CASSVQGGARGYTF.

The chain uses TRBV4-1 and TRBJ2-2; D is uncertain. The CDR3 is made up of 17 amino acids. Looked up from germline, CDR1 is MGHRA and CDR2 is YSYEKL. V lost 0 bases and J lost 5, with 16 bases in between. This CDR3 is CASSQDPPGYRTGELFF. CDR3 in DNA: TGCGCCAGCAGCCAAGATCCCCCGGGTTATCGAACCGGGGAGCTGTTTTTT.

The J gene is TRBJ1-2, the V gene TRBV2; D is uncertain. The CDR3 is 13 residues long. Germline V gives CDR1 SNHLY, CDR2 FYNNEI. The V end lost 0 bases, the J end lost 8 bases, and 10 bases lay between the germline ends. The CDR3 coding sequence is TGTGCCAGCAGTGAAGCGCCGAGGGCAGGCTACACCTTC. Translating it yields CASSEAPRAGYTF.

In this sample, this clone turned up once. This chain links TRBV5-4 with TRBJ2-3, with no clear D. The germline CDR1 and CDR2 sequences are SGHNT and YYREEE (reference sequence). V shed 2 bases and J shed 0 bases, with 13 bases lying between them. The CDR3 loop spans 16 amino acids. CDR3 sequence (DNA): TGTGCCAGCAGCTTCCCCCCTAGTGGGAGCACAGATACGCAGTATTTT. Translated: CASSFPPSGSTDTQYF.

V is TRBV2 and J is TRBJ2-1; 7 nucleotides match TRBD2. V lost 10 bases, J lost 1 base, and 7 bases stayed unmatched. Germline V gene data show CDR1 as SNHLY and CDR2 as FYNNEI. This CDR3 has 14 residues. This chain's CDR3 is CAMNRLASYNEQFF. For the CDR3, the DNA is TGTGCCATGAACCGACTAGCTTCCTACAATGAGCAGTTCTTC. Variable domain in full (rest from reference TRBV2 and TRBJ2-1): EPEVTQTPSHQVTQMGQEVILRCVPISNHLYFYWYRQILGQKVEFLVSFYNNEISEKSEIFDDQFSVERPDGSNFTLKIRSTKLEDSAMYFCAMNRLASYNEQFFGPGTRLTVL.

CDR3 DNA: TGCGCCAGCAGCGGGGGACTAGCGGGAGGTGAACAGTTCTTC. It translates to CASSGGLAGGEQFF. The genes are TRBV5-1 and TRBJ2-1; 15 bases match TRBD2. CDR1 is SGHRS, CDR2 YFSETQ, per germline. The CDR3 runs 14 residues. The ends lost 4 bases at V and 13 bases at J; junction bases unmatched: 6.

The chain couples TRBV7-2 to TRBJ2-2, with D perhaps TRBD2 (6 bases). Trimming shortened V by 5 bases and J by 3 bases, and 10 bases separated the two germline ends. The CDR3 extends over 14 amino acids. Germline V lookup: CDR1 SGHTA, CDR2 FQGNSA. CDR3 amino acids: CASSPRDYTGELFF. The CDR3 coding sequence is TGTGCCAGCAGCCCGCGGGACTACACCGGGGAGCTGTTTTTT.

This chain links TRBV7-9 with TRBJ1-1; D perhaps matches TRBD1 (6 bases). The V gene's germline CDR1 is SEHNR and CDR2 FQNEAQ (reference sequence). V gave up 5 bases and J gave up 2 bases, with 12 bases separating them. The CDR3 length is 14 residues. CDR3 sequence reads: CASSPQGSNTEAFF. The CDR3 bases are TGTGCCAGCAGCCCTCAGGGGTCTAACACTGAAGCTTTCTTT.

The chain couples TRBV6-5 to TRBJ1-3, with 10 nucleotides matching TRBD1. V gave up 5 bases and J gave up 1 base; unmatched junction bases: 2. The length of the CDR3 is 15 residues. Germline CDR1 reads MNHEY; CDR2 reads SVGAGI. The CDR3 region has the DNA TGTGCCAGCAGTAGACAGGGGGCATCTGGAAACACCATATATTTT. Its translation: CASSRQGASGNTIYF.